Presented here are 16 T cell receptor beta chains from one specimen sequenced in a study of Ad26.COV2.S vaccination and SARS-CoV-2 variants. TCRdb's table, derived via immunoSEQ multiplex PCR, lists solely in-frame clones and lacks some. The sample lists roughly 350,000 clones, 80% to 90% seen once, with around 10% in the top ten. As for treatment: some 20 received Ad26.COV2.S at low or high dose, single or two shots; about 5 received placebo; per-sample allocation not given. Material that was analyzed had been drawn on day 63 after the first vaccine or placebo injection. The input for sequencing was peripheral blood, taken in a trial of Ad26.COV2.S vaccine versus placebo. The receptor source for this set is a person between 18 and 60 years old who received the Ad26.COV2.S COVID-19 vaccine or a placebo.

The gene calls are TRBV19 and TRBJ1-6, with 7 nucleotides matching TRBD1. Germline V CDR1 and CDR2: LNHDA, SQIVND (reference sequence). V lost 8 bases and J lost 3; bases outside the gene matches: 4. This CDR3 spans 14 amino acids. The CDR3 here is CASGQAVYNSPLHF. The DNA of the CDR3 is TGTGCCAGTGGACAGGCCGTCTATAATTCACCCCTCCACTTT.

The chain uses TRBV27 and TRBJ2-6; D gene unclear. With 6 bases removed from V and 4 bases from J, the gap between germline ends came to 7 bases. This CDR3 has 13 amino acids. Germline V CDR1 and CDR2: MNHEY, SMNVEV (reference sequence). This CDR3 is CASSLEGANVLTF. The CDR3 bases are TGTGCCAGCAGCCTGGAAGGGGCCAACGTCCTGACTTTC.

The chain carries TRBV20-1 and TRBJ2-7; D is uncertain. Germline values: CDR1 DFQATT, CDR2 SNEGSKA (reference sequence). Trimming removed 5 bases from V and 0 bases from J, with 2 bases in between. The CDR3 sequence is 10 residues long. The CDR3 DNA reads TGCAGTGCTGCCTCCTACGAGCAGTACTTC. Its protein is CSAASYEQYF.

The V call is TRBV28, the J call TRBJ2-3; 9 nucleotides line up with TRBD2. This CDR3 is built from 15 residues. The germline CDR1 and CDR2 sequences are MDHEN and SYDVKM. J gave up 2 bases and V 8 bases, and 8 bases lay outside the gene matches. CDR3 amino acids: CASLPAGGPTDTQYF. In DNA form, the CDR3 reads TGTGCCAGCCTACCGGCGGGGGGGCCCACAGATACGCAGTATTTT.

The V gene is TRBV7-9, the J gene TRBJ1-1, with 11 bases that match TRBD1. CDR1 is SEHNR and CDR2 is FQNEAQ in the germline V gene (reference sequence). The CDR3 is made up of 17 amino acids. The trim removed 6 bases at V and 4 bases at J, leaving 13 bases unmatched. DNA for the CDR3: TGTGCCAGCAGACAGGACAGGGGGCCTTTCATCCCCACTGAAGCTTTCTTT. Amino acid sequence: CASRQDRGPFIPTEAFF.

V usage is TRBV28 and J usage is TRBJ2-5; a possible D gene is TRBD1 (6 bases). V gave up 4 bases and J gave up 7 bases, with 16 bases separating them. Per germline, CDR1 MDHEN and CDR2 SYDVKM. The CDR3 runs to 14 residues. CDR3 sequence reads: CASSSDGGRGTQYF. In nucleotides, the CDR3 is TGTGCCAGCAGTTCCGATGGGGGCCGGGGGACCCAGTACTTC.

The chain recombines TRBV24-1 with TRBJ2-2; D is unresolved. The germline V gene encodes CDR1 KGHDR and CDR2 SFDVKD. The CDR3 runs to 14 residues. V lost 4 bases to trimming and J lost 1 base, with 6 bases between them. CDR3 sequence: CATSETMNTGELFF. CDR3 DNA: TGTGCCACCAGTGAGACAATGAACACCGGGGAGCTGTTTTTT.

This clone was observed a handful of times. The chain is built from TRBV6-2 or TRBV6-3 and TRBJ2-4, with D perhaps matching TRBD1 or TRBD2 (8 bases each). Per the germline V gene, CDR1 is MNHEY and CDR2 is SVGEGT. V was cut by 2 bases and J by 0 bases, with 20 bases left in between. This CDR3 has 19 amino acids. The CDR3 region is CASSYIGQGLEIAKNIQYF. The CDR3 nucleotides read TGTGCCAGCAGTTACATAGGACAGGGACTAGAGATAGCCAAAAACATTCAGTACTTC.

This chain connects TRBV5-6 to TRBJ2-5, with 8 positions matching TRBD1. Trimming removed 3 bases from V and 1 base from J; junction bases left unmatched: 8. This CDR3 comprises 16 residues. Germline CDR1 and CDR2: SGHDT and YYEEEE. This chain's CDR3 is CASSSEGRGLQETQYF. For the CDR3, the DNA is TGTGCCAGCAGCTCAGAAGGCAGGGGGCTCCAAGAGACCCAGTACTTC.

The sample holds one count of this clone. The V and J genes are TRBV7-2 and TRBJ1-2; D is undetermined. Germline lookup yields CDR1 SGHTA and CDR2 FQGNSA. The CDR3 consists of 13 residues. V lost 0 bases to trimming and J lost 6 bases, with 8 bases between them. DNA for the CDR3: TGTGCCAGCAGCTTAGCGACCAGAAATGGCTACACCTTC. Its protein is CASSLATRNGYTF.

This clone was detected many times. The rearrangement links TRBV7-2 to TRBJ1-5; D remains unclear. Trimming left V 4 bases short and J 2 bases short, with 15 bases between. CDR3 size: 16 residues. CDR1 SGHTA and CDR2 FQGNSA come from the germline V gene. The CDR3 protein is CASSSGGYWGNQPQHF. The CDR3 DNA reads as TGTGCCAGCAGCTCCGGAGGGTATTGGGGCAATCAGCCCCAGCATTTT.

The chain carries TRBV6-6 and TRBJ2-7, with TRBD1 matching 9 bases. The CDR3 is 14 amino acids. Looked up from germline, CDR1 is MNHNY and CDR2 is SVGAGI (reference sequence). V gave up 5 bases and J gave up 5 bases; unmatched junction bases: 7. The CDR3 region has the DNA TGTGCCAGCAGTCGCCGGGACAGGGACCACGAGCAGTACTTC. The encoded protein is CASSRRDRDHEQYF.

The genes are TRBV5-4 and TRBJ1-1; D gene ambiguous. This CDR3 has 13 residues. Germline V gene data show CDR1 as SGHNT and CDR2 as YYREEE (reference sequence). The V end was cut by 0 bases, the J end by 4 bases, with 7 bases between. For the CDR3, the DNA is TGTGCCAGCAGCTTGGAGTTTCGCACTGAAGCTTTCTTT. Amino acid sequence: CASSLEFRTEAFF.

This clone was seen ten or more times. V usage is TRBV6-5 and J usage is TRBJ1-6; D is unclear. The germline gives CDR1 MNHEY, CDR2 SVGAGI. The length of the CDR3 is 14 residues. Trimming took off 0 bases at V and 6 bases at J, with 6 bases between the two ends. In DNA form, the CDR3 reads TGTGCCAGCAGTTACTCGGCAGCTAATTCACCCCTCCACTTT. Amino acid sequence: CASSYSAANSPLHF.

This clone has a handful of counts. The J gene is TRBJ2-2, the V gene TRBV5-1, with a tentative D call TRBD1 (5 bases). The ends were cut back, 4 bases at V and 0 bases at J, with 7 bases in the middle. Germline-derived CDR1 and CDR2 are SGHRS and YFSETQ. CDR3 length equals 14 residues. CDR3 residues: CASSLGANTGELFF. CDR3 nucleotides: TGCGCCAGCAGCCTAGGGGCGAACACCGGGGAGCTGTTTTTT.

This clone occurred once. The CDR3 region is CASSFDHFNQPQHF. DNA of the CDR3: TGTGCCAGCAGCTTCGACCATTTCAATCAGCCCCAGCATTTT. The chain is built from TRBV7-9 and TRBJ1-5; D gene uncertain. Trimming took 3 bases from V and 3 from J, leaving 9 bases between them. CDR1 SEHNR and CDR2 FQNEAQ come from the germline V gene (reference sequence). CDR3 size: 14 residues. Drawing the rest from reference TRBV7-9 and TRBJ1-5, the complete variable domain is DTGVSQNPRHKITKRGQNVTFRCDPISEHNRLYWYRQTLGQGPEFLTYFQNEAQLEKSRLLSDRFSAERPKGSFSTLEIQRTEQGDSAMYLCASSFDHFNQPQHFGDGTRLSIL.